The 2 T cell receptor beta chains presented below share a single source sample, sequenced in a study of response to subunit inactivated influenza vaccine. From the RT-PCR reads, TCRdb called clonotypes with MiXCR, one entry per CDR3 protein. The table has 650,000 to 800,000 distinct CDR3 sequences, around 18% seen once; the top ten hold under 13%. Material: PBMCs from blood, obtained about 5 days after vaccination. The origin of the receptors is a middle-aged man who received an inactivated influenza vaccine.

The chain recombines TRBV27 with TRBJ2-2; tentatively, D is TRBD2 (6 bases). Germline CDR1 MNHEY, CDR2 SMNVEV (reference sequence). Trimming took 5 bases from V and 1 from J, leaving 11 bases between them. CDR3 length: 15 residues. The CDR3 DNA is TGTGCCAGCAGTCCGACTAGGCTGAACACCGGGGAGCTGTTTTTT. Amino acids: CASSPTRLNTGELFF.

There are a few counts of this clonotype. The gene calls are TRBV4-2 and TRBJ2-3, with a tentative D call TRBD2 (6 bases). This CDR3 region has 14 residues. V was trimmed by 8 bases and J by 2 bases, leaving 14 bases between them. Germline CDR1 and CDR2: LGHNA and YNFKEQ. The DNA of the CDR3 is TGTGCCAGCGGGTCCCGGGGGAACACAGATACGCAGTATTTT. Amino acids: CASGSRGNTDTQYF.